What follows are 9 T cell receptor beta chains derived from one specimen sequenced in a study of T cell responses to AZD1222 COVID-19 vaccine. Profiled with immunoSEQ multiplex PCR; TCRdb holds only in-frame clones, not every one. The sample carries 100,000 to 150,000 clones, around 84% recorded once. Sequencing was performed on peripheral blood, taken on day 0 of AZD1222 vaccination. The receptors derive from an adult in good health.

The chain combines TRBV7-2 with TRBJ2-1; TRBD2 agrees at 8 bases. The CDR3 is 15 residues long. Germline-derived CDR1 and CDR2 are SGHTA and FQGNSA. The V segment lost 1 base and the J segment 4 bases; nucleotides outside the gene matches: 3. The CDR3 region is CASSLDTSGYNEQFF. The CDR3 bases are TGTGCCAGCAGCTTAGACACTAGCGGTTACAATGAGCAGTTCTTC.

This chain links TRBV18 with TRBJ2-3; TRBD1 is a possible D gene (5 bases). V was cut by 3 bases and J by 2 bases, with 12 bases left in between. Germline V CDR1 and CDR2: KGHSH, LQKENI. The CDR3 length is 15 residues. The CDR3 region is CASSPGQGYTDTQYF. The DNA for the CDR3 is TGTGCCAGCTCACCGGGGCAGGGATACACAGATACGCAGTATTTT.

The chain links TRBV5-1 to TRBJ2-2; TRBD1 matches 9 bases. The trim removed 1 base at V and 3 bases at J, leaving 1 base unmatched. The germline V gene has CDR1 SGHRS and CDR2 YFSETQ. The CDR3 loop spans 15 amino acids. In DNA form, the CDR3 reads TGCGCCAGCAGCTTGAGGACAGGGGACACCGGGGAGCTGTTTTTT. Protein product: CASSLRTGDTGELFF.

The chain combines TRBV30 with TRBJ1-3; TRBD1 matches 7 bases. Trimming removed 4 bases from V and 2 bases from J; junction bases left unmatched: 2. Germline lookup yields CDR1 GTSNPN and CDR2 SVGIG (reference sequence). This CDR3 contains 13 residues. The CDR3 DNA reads TGTGCCTGGAACAGGGGTACTGGAAACACCATATATTTT. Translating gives CAWNRGTGNTIYF. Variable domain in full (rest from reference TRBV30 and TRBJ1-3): SQTIHQWPATLVQPVGSPLSLECTVEGTSNPNLYWYRQAAGRGLQLLFYSVGIGQISSEVPQNLSASRPQDRQFILSSKKLLLSDSGFYLCAWNRGTGNTIYFGEGSWLTVV.

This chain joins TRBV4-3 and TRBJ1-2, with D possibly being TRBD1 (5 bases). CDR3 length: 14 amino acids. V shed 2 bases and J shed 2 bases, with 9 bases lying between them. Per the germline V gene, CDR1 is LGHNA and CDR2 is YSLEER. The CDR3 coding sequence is TGCGCCAGCAGCCAATCGGACACGAACTATGGCTACACCTTC. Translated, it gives CASSQSDTNYGYTF.

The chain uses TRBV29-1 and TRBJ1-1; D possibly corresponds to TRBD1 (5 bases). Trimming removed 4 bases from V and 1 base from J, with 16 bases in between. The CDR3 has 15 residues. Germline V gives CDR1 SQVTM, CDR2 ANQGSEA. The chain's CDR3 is CSVVGAGGPNTEAFF. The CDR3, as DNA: TGCAGCGTTGTTGGGGCAGGAGGGCCGAACACTGAAGCTTTCTTT. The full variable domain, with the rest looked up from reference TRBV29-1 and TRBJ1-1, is SAVISQKPSRDICQRGTSLTIQCQVDSQVTMMFWYRQQPGQSLTLIATANQGSEATYESGFVIDKFPISRPNLTFSTLTVSNMSPEDSSIYLCSVVGAGGPNTEAFFGQGTRLTVV.

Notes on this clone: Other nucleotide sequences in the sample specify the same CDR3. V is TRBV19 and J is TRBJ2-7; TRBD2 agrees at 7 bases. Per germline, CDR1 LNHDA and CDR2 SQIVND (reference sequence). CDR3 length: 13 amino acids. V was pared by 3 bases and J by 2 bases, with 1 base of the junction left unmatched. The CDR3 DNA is TGTGCCAGTAGTATGGGGGGGGCCTACGAGCAGTACTTC. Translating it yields CASSMGGAYEQYF.

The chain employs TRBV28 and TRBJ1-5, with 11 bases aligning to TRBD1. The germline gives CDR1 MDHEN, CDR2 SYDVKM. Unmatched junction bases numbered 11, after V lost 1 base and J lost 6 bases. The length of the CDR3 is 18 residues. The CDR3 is CASSLSPGQGALGQPQHF. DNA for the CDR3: TGTGCCAGCAGTTTATCCCCCGGACAGGGGGCGTTGGGTCAGCCCCAGCATTTT.

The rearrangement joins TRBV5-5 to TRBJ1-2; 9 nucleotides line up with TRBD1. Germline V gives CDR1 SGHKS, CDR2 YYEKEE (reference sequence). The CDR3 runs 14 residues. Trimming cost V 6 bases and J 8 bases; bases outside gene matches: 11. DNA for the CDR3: TGTGCCAGCACCCCCGCCGGGACAGGGTGGGGCTACACCTTC. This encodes CASTPAGTGWGYTF.